This is a list of T cell receptor beta chains from one sample in a study of blood T cell repertoires in COVID-19. Sequenced by immunoSEQ multiplex PCR; TCRdb stores in-frame clones only, minus some. This table holds roughly 200,000 clones, about 90% found once. The material sequenced was peripheral blood. All receptors derive from a woman aged 18-29 years who had recovered from COVID-19. CDR3s include the opening cysteine and the closing phenylalanine or tryptophan. Fields, in order: V gene, CDR3 protein.

V gene: TRBV2
CDR3 protein: CASSRPTGKGEQFF

V gene: TRBV29-1
CDR3 protein: CSVEADPNTEAFF

V gene: TRBV24-1
CDR3 protein: CATSDALAASYNEQFF

V gene: TRBV24-1
CDR3 protein: CATSDSGTSGVQETQYF

V gene: TRBV2
CDR3 protein: CASSSEGSGNQPQHF

V gene: TRBV5-6
CDR3 protein: CASSPAAGARTEAFF

V gene: TRBV19
CDR3 protein: CASRGLAAGGYTF

V gene: TRBV29-1
CDR3 protein: CSVAGTSGTGELFF

V gene: TRBV11-1
CDR3 protein: CASSLADRATDYGYTF

V gene: TRBV15
CDR3 protein: CATSPRGNQPQHF

V gene: TRBV6-2/TRBV6-3
CDR3 protein: CASSFGTSVGQPQHF

V gene: TRBV6-2/TRBV6-3
CDR3 protein: CASRRGGGAGVQYEQYF